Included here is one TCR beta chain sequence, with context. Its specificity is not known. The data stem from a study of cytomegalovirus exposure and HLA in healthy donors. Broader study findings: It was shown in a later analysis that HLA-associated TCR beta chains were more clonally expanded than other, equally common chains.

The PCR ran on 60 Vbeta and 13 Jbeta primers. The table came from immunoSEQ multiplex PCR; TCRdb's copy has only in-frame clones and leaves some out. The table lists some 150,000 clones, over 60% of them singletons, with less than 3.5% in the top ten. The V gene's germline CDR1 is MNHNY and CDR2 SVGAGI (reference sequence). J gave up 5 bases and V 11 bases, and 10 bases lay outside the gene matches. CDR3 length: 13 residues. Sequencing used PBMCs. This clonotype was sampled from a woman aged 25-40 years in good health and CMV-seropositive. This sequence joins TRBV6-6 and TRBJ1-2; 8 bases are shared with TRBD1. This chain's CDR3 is CAVGQALGYGYTF. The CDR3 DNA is TGTGCCGTGGGACAGGCGTTGGGATATGGCTACACCTTC.